Below, one TCR beta chain is given with its context. Its antigen remains unknown. The sample comes from a study of blood T cells in healthy people across ages. Study outcomes and limitations: Investigators treated diversity estimates from one million T cells as underestimates.

From germline, CDR1 is MGHRA and CDR2 YSYEKL. Trimming took off 0 bases at V and 5 bases at J, with 19 bases between the two ends. The CDR3 has 17 residues. A sample-barcoded 5' primer and a J-beta primer mix were used in a second PCR of roughly 7 to 12 cycles. MiXCR, applied by TCRdb to the 5' RACE reads, yields one record per CDR3 protein. The sample has 1.5 million or so distinct CDR3 sequences, approximately 39% seen once. This receptor was identified in a woman younger than 35 in good health. The rearrangement uses TRBV4-1 and TRBJ2-5, with a possible D match to TRBD1 (5 bases). Sequencing was done on a sample of blood. The CDR3 DNA reads as TGCGCCAGCAGCCAAGACGGCCTACAGGCCTTCGGGGAGACCCAGTACTTC. It specifies CASSQDGLQAFGETQYF.